A selection of T cell receptor beta chains follows, all from one sample in a study of cytomegalovirus exposure and HLA in healthy donors. Repertoires were generated with immunoSEQ multiplex PCR, while TCRdb's copy carries only in-frame clones and drops some. The sample yields roughly 150,000 clones, roughly 68% seen once. Source material: PBMCs. These receptors were collected from a man younger than 45 in good health and CMV-seropositive. CDR3s include the opening cysteine and the closing phenylalanine or tryptophan. D genes are given only for firm matches. Size is omitted from some rows. Given values are once, few, many or a class for expanded clones.

V,J,size,D,CDR3,DNA
TRBV11-3,TRBJ2-3,.,TRBD2,CASSSGGGTDTQYF,TGTGCCAGCAGCAGCGGGGGCGGCACAGATACGCAGTATTTT
TRBV5-1,TRBJ2-2,.,TRBD2,CASSSTITSGNAGELFF,TGCGCCAGCAGCTCGACAATTACTAGCGGGAACGCCGGGGAGCTGTTTTTT
TRBV27,TRBJ2-1,.,.,CASKAPDSYNEQFF,TGTGCCAGCAAAGCGCCCGACTCCTACAATGAGCAGTTCTTC
TRBV9,TRBJ2-3,.,.,CASSPELAGAGDTQYF,TGTGCCAGCAGCCCCGAGTTGGCGGGGGCTGGAGATACGCAGTATTTT
TRBV7-2,TRBJ1-6,.,.,CASSLGVSNSPLHF,TGTGCCAGCAGCTTAGGAGTGTCTAATTCACCCCTCCACTTT
TRBV14,TRBJ1-1,.,.,CASSQAGRVEAFF,TGTGCCAGCAGCCAAGCTGGGCGGGTCGAAGCTTTCTTT
TRBV9,TRBJ1-1,.,TRBD1,CASTRQGLLMNTEAFF,TGTGCCAGCACCCGACAGGGCCTACTCATGAACACTGAAGCTTTCTTT
TRBV30,TRBJ1-1,.,TRBD1,CAWSGQGVSEAFF,TGTGCCTGGAGCGGGCAGGGGGTCTCTGAAGCTTTCTTT
TRBV30,TRBJ2-7,few,.,CAWRGPGRGIYEQYF,TGTGCCTGGAGGGGCCCGGGCCGGGGGATTTACGAGCAGTACTTC
TRBV18,TRBJ1-1,.,.,CASSPPISGSMNTEAFF,TGTGCCAGCTCACCACCCATTTCAGGAAGCATGAACACTGAAGCTTTCTTT
TRBV7-9,TRBJ2-5,.,.,CASSRWSVLEETQYF,TGTGCCAGCAGCCGCTGGTCGGTACTCGAAGAGACCCAGTACTTC
TRBV5-1,TRBJ2-5,.,TRBD1,CASSPRDRGGRETQYF,TGCGCCAGCAGCCCCCGCGACAGGGGAGGTAGAGAGACCCAGTACTTC
TRBV6-1,TRBJ2-3,.,TRBD2,CASSAPGLAGGSDTQYF,TGTGCCAGCAGTGCACCGGGGTTAGCGGGAGGGTCAGATACGCAGTATTTT
TRBV11-2,TRBJ2-2,.,.,CASSLDSGSYTGELFF,TGTGCCAGCAGCTTAGATTCAGGCAGTTACACCGGGGAGCTGTTTTTT
TRBV2,TRBJ1-5,.,.,CASRLGGGLNQPQHF,TGTGCCAGCAGACTGGGGGGAGGGCTCAATCAGCCCCAGCATTTT
TRBV11-3,TRBJ1-1,.,.,CASSLNQDTEAFF,TGTGCCAGCAGCTTGAACCAGGACACTGAAGCTTTCTTT
TRBV2,TRBJ2-7,.,TRBD1,CASSVEGQGASEQYF,TGTGCCAGCAGTGTAGAGGGACAGGGGGCGTCCGAGCAGTACTTC
TRBV18,TRBJ1-5,.,.,CASSPQGESQPQHF,TGTGCCAGCTCACCACAGGGGGAAAGTCAGCCCCAGCATTTT
TRBV6-1,TRBJ2-5,.,.,CASSEIFQKQETQYF,TGTGCCAGCAGTGAAATCTTCCAGAAACAAGAGACCCAGTACTTC
TRBV19,TRBJ1-1,few,.,CASNPQGRGTEAFF,TGTGCCAGTAACCCACAGGGAAGGGGAACTGAAGCTTTCTTT
TRBV30,TRBJ1-5,.,TRBD1,CAWGTGGFQPQHF,TGTGCCTGGGGGACAGGGGGCTTTCAGCCCCAGCATTTT
TRBV6-5,TRBJ2-7,.,.,CASHSRGSSRYEQYF,TGTGCCAGCCACTCTAGGGGGAGTAGTAGGTACGAGCAGTACTTC
TRBV11-2,TRBJ2-7,.,TRBD1,CASSLAPGQGNEQYF,TGTGCCAGCAGCTTGGCACCGGGACAGGGGAACGAGCAGTACTTC
TRBV9,TRBJ2-1,.,TRBD2,CASSNSGSGNNEQFF,TGTGCCAGCAGCAATAGCGGGTCCGGAAACAATGAGCAGTTCTTC
TRBV7-3,TRBJ2-3,.,TRBD2,CASSLVGGASGSLYTQYF,TGTGCCAGCAGCTTAGTGGGGGGAGCGAGCGGGAGTCTATATACGCAGTATTTT
TRBV4-1,TRBJ2-2,.,TRBD2,CASSQVSGSGTGELFF,TGCGCCAGCAGCCAAGTTAGCGGGAGCGGAACCGGGGAGCTGTTTTTT
TRBV6-7,TRBJ2-6,.,.,CAPNSGANVLTF,TGTGCCCCCAACTCTGGGGCCAACGTCCTGACTTTC
TRBV28,TRBJ2-3,.,TRBD2,CASASPSGRVGGTDTQYF,TGTGCCAGCGCATCGCCGAGCGGGAGGGTCGGGGGTACAGATACGCAGTATTTT
TRBV6-5,TRBJ2-7,.,TRBD2,CASSYSGLAGHEQYF,TGTGCCAGCAGTTACTCAGGACTAGCGGGCCACGAGCAGTACTTC
TRBV28,TRBJ2-7,.,.,CASNIGQRYEQYF,TGTGCCAGCAACATTGGACAGCGCTACGAGCAGTACTTC